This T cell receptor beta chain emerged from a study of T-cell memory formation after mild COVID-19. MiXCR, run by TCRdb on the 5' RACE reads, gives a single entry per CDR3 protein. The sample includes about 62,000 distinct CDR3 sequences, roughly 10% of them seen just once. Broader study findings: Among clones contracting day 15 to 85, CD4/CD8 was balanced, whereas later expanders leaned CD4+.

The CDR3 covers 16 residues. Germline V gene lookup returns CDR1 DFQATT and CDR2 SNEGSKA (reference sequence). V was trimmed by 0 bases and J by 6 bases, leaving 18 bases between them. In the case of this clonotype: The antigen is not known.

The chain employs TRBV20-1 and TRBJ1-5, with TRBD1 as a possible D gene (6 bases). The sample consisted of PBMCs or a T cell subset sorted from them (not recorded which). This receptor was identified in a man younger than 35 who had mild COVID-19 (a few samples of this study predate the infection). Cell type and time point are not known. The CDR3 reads CSARDPLAGAGQPQHF. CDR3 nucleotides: TGCAGTGCTAGAGATCCCTTGGCAGGGGCAGGTCAGCCCCAGCATTTT.